This TCR beta chain appears in the sequencing data of a study of blood T cell repertoires in COVID-19 (dated by TCRdb to 2020 to 2021). With regard to the full study: The collaborator samples originated in the United States, Italy and Spain and spanned the acute and convalescent phases of COVID-19. The prospective study material was composed of cDNA or gDNA derived from T cells, B-cell-depleted T cells, or PBMCs. Deeply sampled blood TCRbeta repertoires from subjects exposed to, actively infected with, or recovered from COVID-19 were included in the dataset. The repertoires were released in a freely available public database intended as a resource for research on the immune response to SARS-CoV-2. Samples were obtained from the ongoing ImmuneRACE study (first 160 participants) and from over 1,000 subjects provided by 6 global collaborators. Nearly every sample came with metadata listing a de-identified subject ID, COVID-19 status, age in years and sex. Where HLA class I and class II types were available, the types were taken from metadata supplied by the sample provider, not from assay-based typing.

Ends trimmed: V by 6 bases, J by 3 bases; bases unmatched to a gene: 6. Looking up the germline V gene yields CDR1 SQVTM and CDR2 ANQGSEA. The CDR3 contains 16 residues, cysteine and phenylalanine counted. Kept here is only the CDR3 DNA, which spans 48 bases and is read in frame from base 1. The immunoSEQ Assay, a bias-controlled multiplex PCR, was used to amplify TCRbeta CDR3 regions from genomic DNA. Under the source paper's analysis protocol: Within the assay, amplification of reference gene primers was used to estimate how many nucleated cells each sample contained. To quantify the absolute abundance of each unique TCRbeta CDR3 rearrangement, sequence reads were collapsed and filtered. Productive Simpson clonality was computed per sample as the square root of Simpson's diversity index over productive rearrangements. TCRdb holds this immuneACCESS table with in-frame rearrangements only. Some clones are missing; in checked studies, unresolved V genes explain under half, and the rest has no known cause. V and J calls and clone size are given by that table; D and trimming were obtained from the DNA. The sample data list tens of thousands of clones, and over 75% of these were observed just once. The ten largest clones add up to more than 15% of the sample.

What the authors observed across the whole study: The amount of clinical and demographic metadata varied by source and participant and was provided uncurated.

With regard to this clone: What this receptor recognizes is not known. Base qualities are not at hand, and no much larger clone is one base apart.

The collaborating institutions used their own protocols to collect whole blood in K2EDTA tubes. Collaborator samples were shipped for TCRbeta analysis as frozen whole blood, isolated PBMCs, or DNA extracted from either sample type. Material for sequencing was peripheral blood. This clonotype was sampled from a man older than 75 with acute or convalescent COVID-19. The V gene is TRBV29-1 and the J gene is TRBJ2-1, and TRBD2 aligns with 15 junction nucleotides. The nucleotide sequence is given as TGCAGCGTCGGGCGGACTAGCGGGGGGGTCTACAATGAGCAGTTCTTC. Its coded protein is CSVGRTSGGVYNEQFF.